What follows are 27 T cell receptor beta chains derived from one specimen sequenced in a study of blood T cell repertoires in COVID-19 (dated by TCRdb to between 2020 and 2021). The method behind the library was the immunoSEQ multiplex PCR assay. Here the immuneACCESS table is served through TCRdb, limited to in-frame sequences with V and J called. Missing clones are a known gap in these copies; in checked studies unresolved V genes cover under half, and the rest lacks a known reason. The sample has about 75,000 clones on record, around 83% of them singletons. The ten top clones hold about 20% of the sample. The sample was peripheral blood. Source of these receptors: a woman aged 45-65 years with acute or convalescent COVID-19.

The rearrangement joins TRBV28 to TRBJ2-7; D unclear. Trimming removed 2 bases at V and 2 bases at J, with 13 bases between. The CDR3 runs to 15 residues. Germline V gene lookup returns CDR1 MDHEN and CDR2 SYDVKM. Written as DNA, the CDR3 is TGTGCCAGCAGTTTACTTGATGGCAGCGCCTACGAGCAGTACTTC. Protein sequence: CASSLLDGSAYEQYF.

The chain couples TRBV24-1 to TRBJ2-1; 11 bases align to TRBD1. V dropped 3 bases and J dropped 7; count of bases not matched to a gene: 10. This CDR3 is 17 amino acids long. CDR1 is KGHDR and CDR2 is SFDVKD in the germline V gene. CDR3 loop: CATSDPSPGQGGNEQFF. CDR3 sequence (DNA): TGTGCCACCAGTGATCCCTCGCCGGGACAGGGGGGTAATGAGCAGTTCTTC.

This clone was picked up a small number of times. The chain couples TRBV5-4 to TRBJ2-1; D unclear. Germline CDR1 reads SGHNT; CDR2 reads YYREEE (reference sequence). The V end lost 2 bases, the J end lost 6 bases, and 15 bases lay between the germline ends. The CDR3 spans 15 residues. The CDR3 DNA reads TGTGCCAGCAGCTTCGGCCAGGCGCCCGGCAATGAGCAGTTCTTC. Its translation is CASSFGQAPGNEQFF.

The chain's CDR3 is CATSGREAFF. The CDR3 DNA sequence: TGTGCCACCAGCGGGCGTGAAGCTTTCTTT. The rearrangement joins TRBV15 to TRBJ1-1; the D is unclear. Germline CDR1 reads LNHNV; CDR2 reads YYDKDF (reference sequence). Trimming took off 5 bases at V and 7 bases at J, with 5 bases between the two ends. This CDR3 is built from 10 residues.

This CDR3 reads CASSQDRGRANEQFF. The CDR3, as DNA: TGTGCCAGCAGCCAGGACAGGGGAAGGGCCAATGAGCAGTTCTTC. The chain carries TRBV5-6 and TRBJ2-1; TRBD1 matches 9 bases. The CDR3 is made up of 15 amino acids. Germline CDR1 SGHDT, CDR2 YYEEEE. Losses at the gene ends were 4 bases for V and 6 bases for J; bases not matched to a gene: 8.

This chain links TRBV4-3 with TRBJ2-2; TRBD1 is a possible D gene (6 bases). The length of the CDR3 is 16 residues. Germline loops: CDR1 LGHNA, CDR2 YSLEER. V lost 4 bases to trimming and J lost 2 bases, with 14 bases between them. CDR3: CASSRNAGTNTGELFF. The CDR3 DNA follows: TGCGCCAGCAGCCGAAACGCCGGGACAAACACCGGGGAGCTGTTTTTT.

The genes are TRBV9 and TRBJ1-2; 9 bases align to TRBD1. Germline V lookup: CDR1 SGDLS, CDR2 YYNGEE. The CDR3 covers 15 residues. The J segment lost 4 bases and the V segment lost 4 bases, leaving 8 bases of the junction unmatched. The DNA of the CDR3 is TGTGCCAGCAGCCCCCGGGACAGGGAAAGCTATGGCTACACCTTC. Its protein is CASSPRDRESYGYTF.

The chain has TRBV3-1 (or the pseudogene TRBV3-2) and TRBJ1-4; TRBD1 aligns across 12 bases. Germline CDR1 and CDR2: LGHDT and YNNKEL (reference sequence). The CDR3 has 17 amino acids. V lost 5 bases, J lost 8 bases, and 12 bases stayed unmatched. The chain's CDR3 is CASSVGQGAYTGEKLFF. The CDR3 DNA reads as TGTGCCAGCAGCGTGGGACAGGGGGCCTACACTGGGGAAAAACTGTTTTTT.

V gene TRBV7-6 combines with J gene TRBJ2-7; tentative D call: TRBD2 (6 bases). The CDR3 is 12 amino acids. Germline CDR1 SGHVS, CDR2 FNYEAQ. Trimming cost V 9 bases and J 0 bases, with 9 bases left between them. The CDR3: CASTSSSYEQYF. In nucleotides, the CDR3 is TGTGCCAGTACTAGCAGCTCCTACGAGCAGTACTTC.

This chain uses TRBV6-4 with TRBJ2-7; D might be TRBD2 (5 bases). CDR3 length equals 15 residues. Trimming left V 4 bases short and J 0 bases short, with 13 bases between. The germline gives CDR1 MRHNA, CDR2 SNTAGT. CDR3 sequence reads: CASSASFGLSYEQYF. CDR3 in DNA: TGTGCCAGCAGTGCCTCATTTGGACTCTCCTACGAGCAGTACTTC.

This clone was detected once. This chain uses TRBV12-5 with TRBJ1-2; D ambiguous. V dropped 7 bases and J dropped 8 bases, with 23 bases sitting between them. Germline CDR1 LGHNT, CDR2 FRNRAP. The CDR3 has 15 residues. The CDR3 sequence: CASALFGSPSGGYTF. The CDR3 DNA reads TGTGCTAGTGCTCTGTTTGGAAGTCCCTCGGGGGGCTACACCTTC.

CDR3 region: CASSLNQGEDTEAFF. CDR3 bases: TGTGCCAGCAGCCTCAATCAGGGGGAGGACACTGAAGCTTTCTTT. The gene calls are TRBV4-2 and TRBJ1-1; 7 bases are shared with TRBD1. This CDR3 has 15 amino acids. The J segment lost 3 bases and the V segment lost 4 bases, leaving 8 bases of the junction unmatched. Germline CDR1 LGHNA, CDR2 YNFKEQ.

The gene calls are TRBV7-2 and TRBJ2-5; TRBD2 is a possible D gene (7 bases). Looked up from germline, CDR1 is SGHTA and CDR2 is FQGNSA. Trimming cost V 2 bases and J 0 bases, with 10 bases left between them. The CDR3 is made up of 15 amino acids. CDR3 protein: CASSLRGGYQETQYF. The DNA for the CDR3 is TGTGCCAGCAGCTTAAGGGGGGGGTACCAAGAGACCCAGTACTTC.

The chain uses TRBV21-1 and TRBJ1-6. TRBV21-1 corresponds to a pseudogene. The CDR3 consists of 15 residues. CDR3 sequence reads: CASSKSGEPNSPLHF. The CDR3 bases are TGTGCCAGCAGCAAATCCGGGGAACCTAATTCACCCCTCCACTTT.

The sample holds a few counts of this clone. V and J are TRBV6-1 and TRBJ2-3, with TRBD2 identical over 11 bases. Per the germline V gene, CDR1 is MNHNS and CDR2 is SASEGT. CDR3 length: 16 residues. Trimming cost V 4 bases and J 0 bases; bases outside gene matches: 3. CDR3 bases: TGTGCCAGCAGTGGACTAGCGGGAACTAGCACAGATACGCAGTATTTT. It translates to CASSGLAGTSTDTQYF.

The J gene is TRBJ1-1, the V gene TRBV29-1; the D gene is possibly TRBD1 (6 bases). Germline CDR1 is SQVTM and CDR2 is ANQGSEA. The CDR3 sequence is 11 residues long. V was shortened by 7 bases and J by 5 bases, with 11 bases between the two germline ends. In DNA, the CDR3 is TGCAGCGCCGGCCAGGGGACTGAAGCTTTCTTT. Translated, it gives CSAGQGTEAFF.

This clone has a single count. The rearrangement uses TRBV6-2 or TRBV6-3 and TRBJ2-2; possibly TRBD2 for D (6 bases). Germline CDR1 and CDR2: MNHEY and SVGEGT. The V end was cut by 1 base, the J end by 1 base, with 7 bases between. The CDR3 length is 15 residues. CDR3 bases: TGTGCCAGCAGTTACTGGCGGGGGAACACCGGGGAGCTGTTTTTT. Translating it yields CASSYWRGNTGELFF.

The genes are TRBV7-2 and TRBJ2-1; D not resolved. V was shortened by 3 bases and J by 0 bases, with 18 bases between the two germline ends. The CDR3 consists of 18 residues. Germline CDR1 reads SGHTA; CDR2 reads FQGNSA. CDR3: CASSFSRASLSSYNEQFF. The CDR3, as DNA: TGTGCCAGCAGCTTTTCCCGTGCCTCGCTCAGCTCCTACAATGAGCAGTTCTTC. Supplemented by reference TRBV7-2 and TRBJ2-1, the full variable domain reads GAGVSQSPSNKVTEKGKDVELRCDPISGHTALYWYRQSLGQGLEFLIYFQGNSAPDKSGLPSDRFSAERTGGSVSTLTIQRTQQEDSAVYLCASSFSRASLSSYNEQFFGPGTRLTVL.

V is TRBV3-1 (or the pseudogene TRBV3-2) and J is TRBJ2-5; D gene uncertain. Germline CDR1 LGHDT, CDR2 YNNKEL (reference sequence). Trimming took 7 bases from V and 5 from J, leaving 11 bases between them. The CDR3 has 12 amino acids. CDR3 bases: TGTGCCAGCACCCACCTGGGCGAGACCCAGTACTTC. It yields the protein CASTHLGETQYF.

The chain has TRBV7-9 and TRBJ1-2, with D unresolved. With 5 bases removed from V and 7 bases from J, the gap between germline ends came to 17 bases. The germline gives CDR1 SEHNR, CDR2 FQNEAQ (reference sequence). CDR3 length equals 14 residues. CDR3 DNA: TGTGCCAGCAGCCCCTCGGGGAGCGGGTCTGGCTACACCTTC. It yields the protein CASSPSGSGSGYTF.

The V and J genes are TRBV2 and TRBJ1-1; no firm D call. The ends were cut back, 7 bases at V and 1 base at J, with 10 bases in the middle. Germline assignment: CDR1 SNHLY and CDR2 FYNNEI. The CDR3 loop spans 13 amino acids. CDR3 amino acids: CASMVRTNTEAFF. In DNA form, the CDR3 reads TGTGCCAGCATGGTGCGAACGAACACTGAAGCTTTCTTT.

The chain joins TRBV9 to TRBJ1-4; no reliable D call. Per germline, CDR1 SGDLS and CDR2 YYNGEE. V was clipped by 4 bases and J by 3 bases, with 7 bases between them. This CDR3 comprises 13 residues. CDR3 protein: CASSPVPNEKLFF. The CDR3 region has the DNA TGTGCCAGCAGCCCCGTCCCTAATGAAAAACTGTTTTTT. The full variable domain, completed using reference TRBV9 and TRBJ1-4, is DSGVTQTPKHLITATGQRVTLRCSPRSGDLSVYWYQQSLDQGLQFLIQYYNGEERAKGNILERFSAQQFPDLHSELNLSSLELGDSALYFCASSPVPNEKLFFGSGTQLSVL.

This chain links TRBV30 with TRBJ1-5; possibly TRBD1 for D (6 bases). The CDR3 spans 20 residues. The germline V and J ends were trimmed by 3 bases and 7 bases, with 34 bases remaining between them. Germline loops: CDR1 GTSNPN, CDR2 SVGIG (reference sequence). CDR3 loop: CAWSPHSLVGGEDVGQPQHF. CDR3 DNA sequence: TGTGCCTGGAGCCCACACTCTCTCGTAGGGGGGGAAGATGTGGGGCAGCCCCAGCATTTT. Full variable domain (missing parts from reference TRBV30 and TRBJ1-5): SQTIHQWPATLVQPVGSPLSLECTVEGTSNPNLYWYRQAAGRGLQLLFYSVGIGQISSEVPQNLSASRPQDRQFILSSKKLLLSDSGFYLCAWSPHSLVGGEDVGQPQHFGDGTRLSIL.

This clone was found a few times. The chain links TRBV11-2 to TRBJ2-3, with D perhaps TRBD2 (5 bases). This CDR3 spans 14 amino acids. The V end lost 4 bases, the J end lost 3 bases, and 11 bases lay between the germline ends. Germline CDR1 is SGHAT and CDR2 is FQNNGV. CDR3 nucleotide sequence: TGTGCCAGCAGCTCCCGGGGAGCTACAGATACGCAGTATTTT. This translates into CASSSRGATDTQYF.

This chain links TRBV28 with TRBJ2-7; the match to TRBD2 covers 7 bases. CDR3 length: 11 amino acids. The ends lost 3 bases at V and 7 bases at J; junction bases unmatched: 0. Germline V gene lookup returns CDR1 MDHEN and CDR2 SYDVKM. The CDR3 spells CASSLGGEQYF. The CDR3, as DNA: TGTGCCAGCAGTTTGGGGGGGGAGCAGTACTTC.

The chain employs TRBV28 and TRBJ1-3; no firm D call. Germline V gene data show CDR1 as MDHEN and CDR2 as SYDVKM. V dropped 7 bases and J dropped 6 bases, with 4 bases sitting between them. There are 10 residues in the CDR3. The CDR3 nucleotides are TGTGCCAGCATAAAAAACACCATATATTTT. The encoded protein is CASIKNTIYF.

The genes are TRBV6-2 or TRBV6-3 and TRBJ2-3, with D unclear. CDR1 and CDR2 from the germline V gene are MNHEY and SVGEGT. The CDR3 runs to 14 residues. Trimming took 0 bases from V and 10 from J, leaving 14 bases between them. CDR3 region: CASSYSGYPVPQYF. CDR3 nucleotides: TGTGCCAGCAGTTACTCGGGCTACCCAGTCCCGCAGTATTTT.